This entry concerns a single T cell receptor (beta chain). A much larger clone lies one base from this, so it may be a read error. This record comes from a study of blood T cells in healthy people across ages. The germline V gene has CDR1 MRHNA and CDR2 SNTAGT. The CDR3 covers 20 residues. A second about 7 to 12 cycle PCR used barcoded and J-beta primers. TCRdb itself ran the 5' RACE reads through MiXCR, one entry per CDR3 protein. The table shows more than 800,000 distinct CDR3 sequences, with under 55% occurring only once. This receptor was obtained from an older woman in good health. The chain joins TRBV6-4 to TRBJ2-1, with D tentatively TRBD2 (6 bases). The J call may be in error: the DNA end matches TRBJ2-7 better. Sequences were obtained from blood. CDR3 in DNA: TGTGCCAGCACTGCACCGGGACTCCGAAATCTGAAGAGCTCCTACAATGAGCAGTACTTC. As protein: CASTAPGLRNLKSSYNEQYF.